These T cell receptor beta chains were read from a single sample in a study of CD8 T cells in ankylosing spondylitis. TCRdb analysed the 5' RACE reads with MiXCR anew, one entry per CDR3 protein. The data contain 350,000 to 450,000 distinct CDR3 sequences, roughly 22% of them singletons. The material sequenced was blood, either unsorted or a sorted T cell fraction (not recorded which). These receptors were obtained from a male donor with ankylosing spondylitis or in good health (not recorded which). The conserved cysteine and the conserved F or W are not part of the CDR3 here. The order of the fields is V gene, J gene, CDR3 protein.

TRBV12-3/TRBV12-4	TRBJ2-7	ASSSPTKDRSYEQY
TRBV28	TRBJ2-5	ASSPQGAETQY
TRBV7-9	TRBJ2-1	ASSSGVSGGAPNEQF
TRBV19	TRBJ2-1	ASSILYYNEQF
TRBV7-9	TRBJ2-2	ASSLAGTPNTGELF
TRBV7-9	TRBJ2-7	ASSFRTQGRDEQY
TRBV12-3/TRBV12-4	TRBJ2-1	ASSLPYEGGPAPASYNEQF
TRBV4-1	TRBJ2-5	ASSQVGYQETQY
TRBV7-2	TRBJ2-1	ASSSPAGGPGNEQF
TRBV9	TRBJ2-5	ASSHKDRDGETQY
TRBV6-1	TRBJ1-6	ASTNLPSHGPLH
TRBV6-5	TRBJ2-1	ASSYAGAYNEQF
TRBV7-6	TRBJ2-7	ASSWDSGGYEQY
TRBV4-1	TRBJ2-7	ASSQTAGDSYEQY
TRBV7-2	TRBJ2-3	ASTLVGGRSTDTQY
TRBV4-2	TRBJ2-7	ASSPLAESYEQY
TRBV7-8	TRBJ2-1	ASSLVAGSNEQF
TRBV20-1	TRBJ2-3	SAPLVGDRNTQY
TRBV6-1	TRBJ2-3	ASSENRGPDTQY
TRBV20-1	TRBJ2-2	SARGLMSGPGELF